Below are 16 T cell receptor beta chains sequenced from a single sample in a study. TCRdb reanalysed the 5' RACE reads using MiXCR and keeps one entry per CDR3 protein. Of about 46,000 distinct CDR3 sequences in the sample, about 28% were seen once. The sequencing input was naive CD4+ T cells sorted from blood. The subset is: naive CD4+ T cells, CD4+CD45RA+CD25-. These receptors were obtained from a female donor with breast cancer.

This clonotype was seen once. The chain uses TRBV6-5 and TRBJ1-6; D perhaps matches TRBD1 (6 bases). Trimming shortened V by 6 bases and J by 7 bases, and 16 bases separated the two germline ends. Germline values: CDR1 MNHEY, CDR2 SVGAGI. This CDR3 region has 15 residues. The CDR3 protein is CASSPAGAGNSPLHF. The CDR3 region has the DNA TGTGCCAGCAGCCCCGCGGGGGCTGGGAATTCACCCCTCCACTTT.

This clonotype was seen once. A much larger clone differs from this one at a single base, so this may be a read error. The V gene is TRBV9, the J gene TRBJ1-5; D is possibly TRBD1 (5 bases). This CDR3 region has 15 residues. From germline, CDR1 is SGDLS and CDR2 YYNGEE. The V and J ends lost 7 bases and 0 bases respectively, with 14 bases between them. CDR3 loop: CASGPLGTSNQPQHF. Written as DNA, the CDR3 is TGTGCCAGCGGCCCACTCGGGACTAGCAATCAGCCCCAGCATTTT. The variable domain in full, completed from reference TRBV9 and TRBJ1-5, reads DSGVTQTPKHLITATGQRVTLRCSPRSGDLSVYWYQQSLDQGLQFLIQYYNGEERAKGNILERFSAQQFPDLHSELNLSSLELGDSALYFCASGPLGTSNQPQHFGDGTRLSIL.

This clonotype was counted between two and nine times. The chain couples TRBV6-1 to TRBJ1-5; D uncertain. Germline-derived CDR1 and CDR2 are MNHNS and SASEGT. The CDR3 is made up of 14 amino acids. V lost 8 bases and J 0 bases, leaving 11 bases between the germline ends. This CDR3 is CASYRANSNQPQHF. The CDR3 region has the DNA TGTGCCAGCTACCGGGCTAATAGCAATCAGCCCCAGCATTTT.

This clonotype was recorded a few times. CDR3 in DNA: TGCAGCGTTTCCCGGGAGATCGGCACTGAAGCTTTCTTT. Its translation: CSVSREIGTEAFF. This chain joins TRBV29-1 and TRBJ1-1, with D unclear. Germline V gene lookup returns CDR1 SQVTM and CDR2 ANQGSEA. V was cut by 5 bases and J by 4 bases, with 14 bases left in between. The length of the CDR3 is 13 residues.

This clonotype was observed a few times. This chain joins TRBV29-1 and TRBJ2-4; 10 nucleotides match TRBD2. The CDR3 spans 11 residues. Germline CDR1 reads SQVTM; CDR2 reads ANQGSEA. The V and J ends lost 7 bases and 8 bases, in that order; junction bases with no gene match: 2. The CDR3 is CSASGRDIQYF. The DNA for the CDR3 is TGCAGCGCTAGCGGGAGAGACATTCAGTACTTC.

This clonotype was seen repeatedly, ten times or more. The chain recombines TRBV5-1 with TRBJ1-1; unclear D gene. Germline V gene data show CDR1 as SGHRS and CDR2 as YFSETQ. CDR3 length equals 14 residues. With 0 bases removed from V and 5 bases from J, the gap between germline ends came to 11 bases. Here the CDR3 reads CASSLGLRDTEAFF. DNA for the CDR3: TGCGCCAGCAGCTTGGGTCTTCGGGATACTGAAGCTTTCTTT.

The DNA for the CDR3 is TGTGCCAGCAGCCGTTCTCTAGCGAGGATAGCAGATACGCAGTATTTT. Amino acids: CASSRSLARIADTQYF. V and J are TRBV11-2 and TRBJ2-3; weak D call: TRBD2 (6 bases). Trimming removed 5 bases from V and 4 bases from J, with 19 bases in between. There are 16 residues in the CDR3. The germline V gene encodes CDR1 SGHAT and CDR2 FQNNGV.

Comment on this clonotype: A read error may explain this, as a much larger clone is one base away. CDR3 in amino acids: CAGSLVGRGGDIQYF. The CDR3 DNA reads as TGCGCCGGCAGCTTGGTAGGACGGGGAGGGGACATTCAGTACTTC. The chain has TRBV5-1 and TRBJ2-4, with 7 bases that match TRBD2. Looked up from germline, CDR1 is SGHRS and CDR2 is YFSETQ. The CDR3 length is 15 residues.

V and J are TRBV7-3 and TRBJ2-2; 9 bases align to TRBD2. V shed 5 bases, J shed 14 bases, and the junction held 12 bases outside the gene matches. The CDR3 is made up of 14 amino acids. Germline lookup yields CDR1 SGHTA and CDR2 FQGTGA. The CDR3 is CASSQTSGQRDLFF. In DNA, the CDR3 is TGTGCCAGCAGCCAAACTAGCGGGCAACGTGATCTGTTTTTT. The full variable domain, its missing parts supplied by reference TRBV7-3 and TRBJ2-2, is GAGVSQTPSNKVTEKGKYVELRCDPISGHTALYWYRQSLGQGPEFLIYFQGTGAADDSGLPNDRFFAVRPEGSVSTLKIQRTERGDSAVYLCASSQTSGQRDLFFGEGSRLTVL.

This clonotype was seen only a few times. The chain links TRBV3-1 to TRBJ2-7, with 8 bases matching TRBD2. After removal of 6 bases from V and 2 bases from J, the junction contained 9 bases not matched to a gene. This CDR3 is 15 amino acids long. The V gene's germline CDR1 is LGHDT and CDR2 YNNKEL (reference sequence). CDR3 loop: CASRPTAGGAYEQYF. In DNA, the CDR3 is TGTGCCAGCAGGCCAACGGCGGGGGGTGCCTACGAGCAGTACTTC.

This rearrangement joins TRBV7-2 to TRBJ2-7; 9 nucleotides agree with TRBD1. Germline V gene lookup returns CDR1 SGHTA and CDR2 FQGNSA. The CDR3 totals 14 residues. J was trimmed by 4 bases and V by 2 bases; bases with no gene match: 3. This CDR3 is CASSLSTGGYEQYF. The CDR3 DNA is TGTGCCAGCAGCTTATCGACAGGGGGGTACGAGCAGTACTTC.

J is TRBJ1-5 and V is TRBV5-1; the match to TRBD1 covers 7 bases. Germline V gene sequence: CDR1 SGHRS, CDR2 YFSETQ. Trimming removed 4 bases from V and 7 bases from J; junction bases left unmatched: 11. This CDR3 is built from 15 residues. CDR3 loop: CASSPEGGQTQPQHF. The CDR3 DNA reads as TGCGCCAGCAGCCCGGAGGGGGGACAGACCCAGCCCCAGCATTTT. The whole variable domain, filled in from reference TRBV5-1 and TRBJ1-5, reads KAGVTQTPRYLIKTRGQQVTLSCSPISGHRSVSWYQQTPGQGLQFLFEYFSETQRNKGNFPGRFSGRQFSNSRSEMNVSTLELGDSALYLCASSPEGGQTQPQHFGDGTRLSIL.

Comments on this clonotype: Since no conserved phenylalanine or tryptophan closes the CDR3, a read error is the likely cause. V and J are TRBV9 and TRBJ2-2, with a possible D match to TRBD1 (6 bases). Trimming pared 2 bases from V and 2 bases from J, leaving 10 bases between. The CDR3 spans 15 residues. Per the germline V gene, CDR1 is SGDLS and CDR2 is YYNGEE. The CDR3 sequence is CASSVRTANTGELFS. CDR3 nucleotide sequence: TGTGCCAGCAGCGTGAGGACAGCCAACACCGGGGAGCTGTTTTCT.

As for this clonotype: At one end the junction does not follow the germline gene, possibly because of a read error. The CDR3 sequence: CSARAINFQEAQYF. As DNA, the CDR3 is TGCAGTGCTAGAGCGATTAACTTCCAAGAGGCCCAGTACTTC. The chain combines TRBV20-1 with TRBJ2-5, with D hard to call. Germline lookup yields CDR1 DFQATT and CDR2 SNEGSKA (reference sequence). The CDR3 covers 14 residues.

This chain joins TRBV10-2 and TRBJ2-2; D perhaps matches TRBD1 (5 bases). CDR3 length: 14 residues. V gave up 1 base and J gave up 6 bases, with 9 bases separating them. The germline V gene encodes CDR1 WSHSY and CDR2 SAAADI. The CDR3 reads CASSEFRAAGELFF. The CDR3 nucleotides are TGCGCCAGCAGTGAGTTCAGGGCTGCCGGGGAGCTGTTTTTT.

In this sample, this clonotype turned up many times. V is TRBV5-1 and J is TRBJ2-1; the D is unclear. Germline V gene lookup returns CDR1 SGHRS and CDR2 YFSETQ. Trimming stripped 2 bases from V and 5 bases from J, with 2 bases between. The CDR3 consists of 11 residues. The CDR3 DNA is TGCGCCAGCAGCTTAAACAATGAGCAGTTCTTC. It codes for CASSLNNEQFF.